One sample yielded the 32 T cell receptor beta chains listed below, sequenced in a study of T cell changes during pregnancy in multiple sclerosis. The assay was immunoSEQ multiplex PCR, and TCRdb's table has in-frame clones only and misses some. The repertoire consists of tens of thousands of clones, with 92% occurring once and the leading ten covering approximately 0.18%. The sample in question was CD4+ T cells from peripheral blood mononuclear cells, obtained in the second trimester of pregnancy. Every receptor here comes from a female donor with multiple sclerosis, enrolled in a pregnancy study.

To note about this clone: The conserved final phenylalanine or tryptophan is absent from the CDR3, which likely points to a read error. V is TRBV29-1 and J is TRBJ1-1; 9 bases are shared with TRBD1. The J segment lost 1 base and the V segment lost 5 bases, leaving 8 bases of the junction unmatched. Germline loops: CDR1 SQVTM, CDR2 ANQGSEA. CDR3 size: 15 residues. CDR3 nucleotide sequence: TGCAGCGTTAAACCAACAGGGGGCTGGAACACTGAAGCTTTCCTT. As protein: CSVKPTGGWNTEAFL.

The chain couples TRBV5-6 to TRBJ2-7; 7 bases fit TRBD2. Germline lookup yields CDR1 SGHDT and CDR2 YYEEEE. This CDR3 spans 13 amino acids. V lost 2 bases to trimming and J lost 5 bases; unmatched junction nucleotides: 4. The DNA for the CDR3 is TGTGCCAGCAGCTTTAAGGCGGGGGACGAGCAGTACTTC. The encoded protein is CASSFKAGDEQYF.

The chain employs TRBV2 and TRBJ1-2; D gene uncertain. The CDR3 is 14 residues long. Germline V CDR1 and CDR2: SNHLY, FYNNEI. The ends were cut back, 0 bases at V and 1 base at J, with 6 bases in the middle. CDR3 nucleotides: TGTGCCAGCAGTGAAGCTACGCGTAACTATGGCTACACCTTC. Protein product: CASSEATRNYGYTF.

This sequence joins TRBV27 and TRBJ1-1; 7 bases match TRBD1. J was trimmed by 5 bases and V by 6 bases; bases with no gene match: 15. The CDR3 runs to 16 residues. Germline V lookup: CDR1 MNHEY, CDR2 SMNVEV (reference sequence). For the CDR3, the DNA is TGTGCCAGCAGCATACAGGGGAATTCCCTTAAGACTGAAGCTTTCTTT. It specifies CASSIQGNSLKTEAFF.

The V gene is TRBV11-2, the J gene TRBJ2-2, with 9 bases matching TRBD1. V lost 5 bases to trimming and J lost 5 bases; unmatched junction nucleotides: 6. This CDR3 comprises 15 residues. From germline, CDR1 is SGHAT and CDR2 FQNNGV. CDR3 sequence: CASSPDRGLTGELFF. Here the CDR3 DNA reads TGTGCCAGCAGCCCGGACAGGGGTCTTACCGGGGAGCTGTTTTTT.

This clone was detected a few times. The chain uses TRBV29-1 and TRBJ1-1; perhaps TRBD1 as D (5 bases). The CDR3 consists of 13 residues. Germline CDR1 and CDR2: SQVTM and ANQGSEA. V shed 4 bases and J shed 1 base, with 10 bases lying between them. The chain's CDR3 is CSVARGQNTEAFF. CDR3 in DNA: TGCAGCGTTGCTAGGGGTCAGAACACTGAAGCTTTCTTT.

This clone was observed a handful of times. The same CDR3 also results from other DNA sequences found in this sample. V and J are TRBV5-1 and TRBJ1-1, with D tentatively TRBD1 (5 bases). The V and J ends lost 4 bases and 0 bases respectively, with 10 bases between them. Germline CDR1 is SGHRS and CDR2 is YFSETQ. The CDR3 has 14 amino acids. CDR3 sequence reads: CASSPDTLNTEAFF. CDR3 coding DNA: TGCGCCAGCAGCCCGGACACTTTGAACACTGAAGCTTTCTTT.

The chain employs TRBV11-3 and TRBJ2-2, with 7 bases fitting TRBD2. The trim removed 5 bases at V and 6 bases at J, leaving 6 bases unmatched. The germline CDR1 and CDR2 sequences are SGHNT and YENEEA. This CDR3 contains 14 residues. The CDR3 DNA is TGTGCCAGCAGCCCTAGGGCGGGGGCCGGGGAGCTGTTTTTT. The encoded protein is CASSPRAGAGELFF.

This rearrangement joins TRBV5-1 to TRBJ2-7; TRBD2 aligns across 8 bases. The CDR3 loop spans 14 amino acids. V shed 4 bases, J shed 3 bases, and the junction held 6 bases outside the gene matches. Germline V gene sequence: CDR1 SGHRS, CDR2 YFSETQ. The CDR3 region is CASSNSGTGYEQYF. For the CDR3, the DNA is TGCGCCAGCAGCAATAGCGGGACGGGCTACGAGCAGTACTTC.

This clone was seen once. The chain uses TRBV23-1 and TRBJ2-1, with 12 nucleotides matching TRBD2. TRBV23-1 is filed as an ORF, its function uncertain. With 4 bases clipped from V and 7 bases from J, the junction kept 2 bases outside the gene matches. This CDR3 comprises 14 residues. CDR3 protein: CASSRGTSGNEQFF. CDR3 nucleotide sequence: TGCGCCAGCAGTCGGGGGACTAGCGGGAATGAGCAGTTCTTC.

The rearrangement links TRBV19 to TRBJ2-7, with D uncertain. This CDR3 is 14 amino acids long. The V end lost 3 bases, the J end lost 0 bases, and 9 bases lay between the germline ends. CDR1 and CDR2 (germline): LNHDA, SQIVND (reference sequence). The CDR3 DNA reads as TGTGCCAGTAGTATTACGGCTAGCTCCTACGAGCAGTACTTC. Amino acids: CASSITASSYEQYF.

The gene calls are TRBV2 and TRBJ1-5; 7 bases map to TRBD1. V lost 8 bases, J lost 0 bases, and 4 bases stayed unmatched. The CDR3 has 14 residues. CDR1 is SNHLY, CDR2 FYNNEI, per germline. CDR3 coding DNA: TGTGCCAGCGGGTGGGACAGTAGCAATCAGCCCCAGCATTTT. It yields the protein CASGWDSSNQPQHF.

The V gene is TRBV2, the J gene TRBJ1-5, with TRBD1 matching 8 bases. CDR1 is SNHLY, CDR2 FYNNEI, per germline. The CDR3 covers 15 residues. Losses at the gene ends were 4 bases for V and 4 bases for J; bases not matched to a gene: 6. CDR3 loop: CASSVQGAGNQPQHF. In DNA form, the CDR3 reads TGTGCCAGCAGTGTGCAGGGGGCGGGGAATCAGCCCCAGCATTTT.

The gene calls are TRBV11-2 and TRBJ2-1; TRBD2 matches 7 bases. Trimming at V came to 2 bases and at J to 2 bases, leaving 0 bases not matched to a gene. The CDR3 runs to 14 residues. Germline CDR1 and CDR2: SGHAT and FQNNGV. CDR3 residues: CASSLSGTYNEQFF. The CDR3 DNA follows: TGTGCCAGCAGCTTAAGCGGGACCTACAATGAGCAGTTCTTC.

This sequence joins TRBV11-2 and TRBJ1-2; maybe TRBD1 (5 bases). Looked up from germline, CDR1 is SGHAT and CDR2 is FQNNGV. The CDR3 is 15 residues long. Trimming shortened V by 4 bases and J by 4 bases, and 16 bases separated the two germline ends. Written as DNA, the CDR3 is TGTGCCAGCAGCTATGCCCGGGGGGGTGGCTATGGCTACACCTTC. Translating it yields CASSYARGGGYGYTF.

This chain joins TRBV9 and TRBJ2-4, with D hard to call. Germline V gives CDR1 SGDLS, CDR2 YYNGEE. The ends were cut back, 1 base at V and 0 bases at J, with 11 bases in the middle. This CDR3 comprises 16 residues. The CDR3 bases are TGTGCCAGCAGCGTATGGCATTCGGGAGCCAAAAACATTCAGTACTTC. Its protein is CASSVWHSGAKNIQYF.

The rearrangement joins TRBV5-1 to TRBJ2-3, with TRBD1 matching over 7 bases. The germline V gene has CDR1 SGHRS and CDR2 YFSETQ. CDR3 length: 15 residues. J gave up 1 base and V 9 bases, and 11 bases lay outside the gene matches. CDR3 residues: CATSQGNVRTDTQYF. DNA of the CDR3: TGCGCCACCTCACAGGGGAACGTTCGCACAGATACGCAGTATTTT.

This clone came up a few times. This rearrangement joins TRBV25-1 to TRBJ1-6, with a possible D match to TRBD1 (6 bases). This CDR3 comprises 13 residues. Per germline, CDR1 MGHDK and CDR2 SYGVNS. The V and J ends lost 4 bases and 7 bases respectively, with 8 bases between them. The CDR3 protein is CASSARGNSPLHF. In DNA form, the CDR3 reads TGTGCCAGCAGTGCCAGGGGAAATTCACCCCTCCACTTT.

The chain couples TRBV6-5 to TRBJ2-1; 9 bases are shared with TRBD2. CDR3 size: 14 residues. Germline CDR1 reads MNHEY; CDR2 reads SVGAGI. V was clipped by 7 bases and J by 9 bases; unmatched bases: 10. CDR3 protein: CASNQNSGRTEQFF. CDR3 DNA: TGTGCCAGCAATCAGAATAGCGGGAGAACTGAGCAGTTCTTC.

This clone appeared many times. CDR3 coding DNA: TGTGCCAGCTCACCCCTTCCAGCGGGAGGGCCAATTCCGCGGGAGCAGTACTTC. Its translation: CASSPLPAGGPIPREQYF. This chain uses TRBV18 with TRBJ2-7, with 10 positions matching TRBD2. V was pared by 3 bases and J by 7 bases, with 18 bases of the junction left unmatched. Germline V CDR1 and CDR2: KGHSH, LQKENI. CDR3 length: 18 residues.

This chain joins TRBV27 and TRBJ2-1; 12 bases are shared with TRBD1. Trimming cost V 4 bases and J 7 bases; bases outside gene matches: 8. The CDR3 contains 16 residues. Germline CDR1 and CDR2: MNHEY and SMNVEV (reference sequence). CDR3 region: CASSWGTGGAYNEQFF. CDR3 nucleotides: TGTGCCAGCAGTTGGGGGACAGGGGGCGCTTATAATGAGCAGTTCTTC.

This rearrangement joins TRBV7-6 to TRBJ2-3; TRBD2 matches at 8 bases. The CDR3 length is 20 residues. Germline assignment: CDR1 SGHVS and CDR2 FNYEAQ. The V gene end was trimmed by 1 base and the J gene end by 1 base; junction bases not matched to a gene: 16. CDR3 sequence reads: CASSLELDTRLREGTDTQYF. The CDR3 DNA is TGTGCCAGCAGCTTAGAACTGGATACTCGGTTGCGGGAGGGCACAGATACGCAGTATTTT. The full variable domain, in which reference TRBV7-6 and TRBJ2-3 provide the parts outside the CDR3, is GAGVSQSPRYKVTKRGQDVALRCDPISGHVSLYWYRQALGQGPEFLTYFNYEAQQDKSGLPNDRFSAERPEGSISTLTIQRTEQRDSAMYRCASSLELDTRLREGTDTQYFGPGTRLTVL.

The rearrangement links TRBV10-1 to TRBJ2-1; tentative D call: TRBD1 (6 bases). CDR1 WNHNN and CDR2 SYGVQD come from the germline V gene (reference sequence). The CDR3 contains 14 residues. Trimming shortened V by 0 bases and J by 13 bases, and 16 bases separated the two germline ends. CDR3 sequence reads: CASSESSGTGRQFF. As DNA, the CDR3 is TGCGCCAGCAGTGAGTCTTCAGGCACAGGGAGACAGTTCTTC.

The chain employs TRBV30 and TRBJ1-1; the match to TRBD1 covers 8 bases. Germline CDR1 reads GTSNPN; CDR2 reads SVGIG (reference sequence). Unmatched junction bases numbered 13, after V lost 5 bases and J lost 14 bases. There are 12 residues in the CDR3. CDR3 sequence (DNA): TGTGCCTGGGACAGGGGCCAAGAAAGGGGGTTCTTT. Protein sequence: CAWDRGQERGFF.

The V and J genes are TRBV2 and TRBJ2-1; no clear D gene. The CDR3 totals 13 residues. CDR1 is SNHLY, CDR2 FYNNEI, per germline. V lost 4 bases and J 7 bases, leaving 11 bases between the germline ends. The DNA of the CDR3 is TGTGCCAGCAGTGGACCCGCGACAAATGAGCAGTTCTTC. Translating gives CASSGPATNEQFF.

The chain carries TRBV6-5 and TRBJ1-1, with no clear D. Trimming cost V 0 bases and J 3 bases, with 8 bases left between them. This CDR3 contains 14 residues. Germline CDR1 and CDR2: MNHEY and SVGAGI. As DNA, the CDR3 is TGTGCCAGCAGTTACTCGCGGGGTTACACTGAAGCTTTCTTT. Translated, it gives CASSYSRGYTEAFF.

The chain uses TRBV27 and TRBJ2-1; TRBD1 agrees at 8 bases. Germline assignment: CDR1 MNHEY and CDR2 SMNVEV (reference sequence). The CDR3 has 15 residues. Unmatched junction bases numbered 6, after V lost 4 bases and J lost 4 bases. The CDR3 loop reads CASSWMGQEYNEQFF. In nucleotides, the CDR3 is TGTGCCAGCAGTTGGATGGGACAGGAGTACAATGAGCAGTTCTTC.

The chain is built from TRBV5-1 and TRBJ1-1; 7 nucleotides agree with TRBD1. The CDR3 is 12 amino acids. Per the germline V gene, CDR1 is SGHRS and CDR2 is YFSETQ. The J segment lost 9 bases and the V segment lost 4 bases, leaving 6 bases of the junction unmatched. The CDR3 reads CASSGTGEKAFF. In nucleotides, the CDR3 is TGCGCCAGCAGCGGTACAGGGGAGAAAGCTTTCTTT.

This clone was seen a single time. The rearrangement links TRBV5-1 to TRBJ2-5; 11 bases are shared with TRBD2. This CDR3 is 16 amino acids long. V gave up 5 bases and J gave up 1 base; unmatched junction bases: 7. Germline assignment: CDR1 SGHRS and CDR2 YFSETQ. The chain's CDR3 is CASSRAGTSGQETQYF. The CDR3 region has the DNA TGCGCCAGCAGTCGCGCCGGGACTAGCGGCCAAGAGACCCAGTACTTC.

The V and J genes are TRBV6-5 and TRBJ1-3, with D perhaps matching TRBD1 (6 bases). This CDR3 has 15 residues. Trimming cost V 2 bases and J 3 bases, with 11 bases left between them. CDR1 MNHEY and CDR2 SVGAGI come from the germline V gene. The CDR3 region has the DNA TGTGCCAGCAGTTACATGGGGGCGCATGGAAACACCATATATTTT. This gives the protein CASSYMGAHGNTIYF.

The CDR3 reads CASSLDPTGGNEKLFF. The CDR3 nucleotides read TGCGCCAGCAGCTTGGACCCGACAGGGGGTAATGAAAAACTGTTTTTT. The chain employs TRBV5-1 and TRBJ1-4; TRBD1 aligns across 9 bases. The CDR3 has 16 residues. Unmatched junction bases numbered 4, after V lost 0 bases and J lost 4 bases. Germline V gene data show CDR1 as SGHRS and CDR2 as YFSETQ.

The gene calls are TRBV7-2 and TRBJ1-1, with a possible D match to TRBD1 (5 bases). Germline CDR1 reads SGHTA; CDR2 reads FQGNSA. The CDR3 has 17 amino acids. Trimming removed 2 bases from V and 6 bases from J, with 22 bases in between. CDR3 region: CASSLRGGLKGVPEAFF. The CDR3 coding sequence is TGTGCCAGCAGCTTAAGGGGTGGTTTGAAAGGGGTGCCTGAAGCTTTCTTT.